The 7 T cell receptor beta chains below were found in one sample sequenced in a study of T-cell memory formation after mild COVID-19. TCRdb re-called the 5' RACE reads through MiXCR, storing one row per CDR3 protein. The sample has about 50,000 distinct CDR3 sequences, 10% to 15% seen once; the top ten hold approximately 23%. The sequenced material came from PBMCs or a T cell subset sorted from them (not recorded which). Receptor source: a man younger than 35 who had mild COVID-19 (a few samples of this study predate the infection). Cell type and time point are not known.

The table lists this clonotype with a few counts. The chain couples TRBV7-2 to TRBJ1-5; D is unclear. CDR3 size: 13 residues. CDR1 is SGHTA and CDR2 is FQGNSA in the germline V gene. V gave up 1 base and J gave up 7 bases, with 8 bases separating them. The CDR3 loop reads CASSLELRQPQHF. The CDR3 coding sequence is TGTGCCAGCAGCTTAGAACTCAGGCAGCCCCAGCATTTT.

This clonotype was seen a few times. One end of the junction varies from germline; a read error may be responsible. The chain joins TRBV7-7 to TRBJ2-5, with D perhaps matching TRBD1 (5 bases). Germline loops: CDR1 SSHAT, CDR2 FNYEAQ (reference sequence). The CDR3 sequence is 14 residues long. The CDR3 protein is CASSPQQGQETQYF. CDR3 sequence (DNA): TGTGCTAGCAGCCCGCAGCAGGGACAAGAGACCCAGTACTTC.

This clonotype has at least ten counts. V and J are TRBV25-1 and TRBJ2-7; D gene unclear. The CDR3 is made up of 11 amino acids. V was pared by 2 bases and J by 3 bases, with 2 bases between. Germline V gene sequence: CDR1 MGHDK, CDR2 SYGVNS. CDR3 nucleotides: TGTGCCAGCAGTGAAAGCTACGAGCAGTACTTC. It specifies CASSESYEQYF.

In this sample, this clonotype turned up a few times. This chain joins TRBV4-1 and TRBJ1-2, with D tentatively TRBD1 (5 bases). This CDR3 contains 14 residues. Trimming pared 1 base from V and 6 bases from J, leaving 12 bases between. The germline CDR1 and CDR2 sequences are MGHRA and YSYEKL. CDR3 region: CASSQGLGGNGYTF. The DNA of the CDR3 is TGCGCCAGCAGCCAAGGGTTGGGGGGAAATGGCTACACCTTC.

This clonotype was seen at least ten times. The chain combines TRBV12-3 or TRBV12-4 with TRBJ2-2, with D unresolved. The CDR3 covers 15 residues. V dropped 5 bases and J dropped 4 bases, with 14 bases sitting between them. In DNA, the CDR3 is TGTGCCAGCAGTCGCCGCGACTTGGCCACCGGGGAGCTGTTTTTT. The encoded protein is CASSRRDLATGELFF.

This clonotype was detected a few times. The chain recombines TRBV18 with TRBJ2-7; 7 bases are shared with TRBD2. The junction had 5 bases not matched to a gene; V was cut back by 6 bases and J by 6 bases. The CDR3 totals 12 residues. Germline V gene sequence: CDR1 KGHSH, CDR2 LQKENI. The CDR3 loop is CASSSGRGEQYF. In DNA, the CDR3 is TGTGCCAGCTCCTCAGGGAGGGGCGAGCAGTACTTC.

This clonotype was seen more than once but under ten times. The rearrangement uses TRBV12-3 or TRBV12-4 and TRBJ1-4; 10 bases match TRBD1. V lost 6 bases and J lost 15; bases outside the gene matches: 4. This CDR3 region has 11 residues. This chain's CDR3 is CASSPGTGVFF. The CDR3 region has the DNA TGTGCCAGCAGCCCCGGGACAGGGGTGTTTTTT.